The T cell receptor beta chain under discussion was sequenced for a study of metastatic and nonmetastatic thyroid tumors. CDR1 and CDR2 (germline): SGHVS, FQNEAQ. V shed 3 bases, J shed 6 bases, and the junction held 4 bases outside the gene matches. The CDR3 has 13 amino acids. Among the patients, none had received any treatment before thyroid surgery. Original data processing: A papillary thyroid cancer distant-metastasis classifier was built from CDR3 differences across clinicopathological groups. TCRdb reanalyzed the PCR reads via MiXCR. The V and J calls here are based on TCRdb, not the publication. The data contain about 40,000 clones, less than 20% of them singletons. This clone was counted many times.

The gene calls are TRBV7-8 and TRBJ1-1, with TRBD1 matching 7 bases. The sequencing sample was made of tumor tissue. This clonotype originated in a female donor with papillary thyroid cancer or a benign thyroid nodule (not recorded which). Some clones in this sample may be carry-over from other donors' samples. CDR3 in DNA: TGTGCCAGCAGCTTGTCAGGGGGGGCTGAAGCTTTCTTT. This gives the protein CASSLSGGAEAFF.